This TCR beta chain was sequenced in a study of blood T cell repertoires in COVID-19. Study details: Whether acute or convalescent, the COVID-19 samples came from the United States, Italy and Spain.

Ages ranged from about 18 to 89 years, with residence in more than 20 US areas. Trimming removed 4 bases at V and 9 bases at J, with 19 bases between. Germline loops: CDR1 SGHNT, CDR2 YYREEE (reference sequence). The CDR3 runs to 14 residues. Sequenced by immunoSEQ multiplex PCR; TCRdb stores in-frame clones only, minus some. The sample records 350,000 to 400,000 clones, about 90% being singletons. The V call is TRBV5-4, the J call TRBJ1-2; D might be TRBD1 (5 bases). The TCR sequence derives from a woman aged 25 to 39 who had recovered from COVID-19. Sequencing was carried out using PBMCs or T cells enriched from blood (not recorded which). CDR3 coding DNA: TGTGCCAGCAGCCTTGTTGCAGGGCCCGTCAGCTACACCTTC. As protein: CASSLVAGPVSYTF. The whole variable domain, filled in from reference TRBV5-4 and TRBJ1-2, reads ETGVTQSPTHLIKTRGQQVTLRCSSQSGHNTVSWYQQALGQGPQFIFQYYREEENGRGNFPPRFSGLQFPNYSSELNVNALELDDSALYLCASSLVAGPVSYTFGSGTRLTVV.